This T cell receptor beta chain was recovered during a study of T cells in Graves' hyperthyroidism and ophthalmopathy. On this clonotype: Its antigen is unidentified.

Study-level results: Ophthalmopathy onset followed model prediction by a median approximately seven months.

CDR1 is LGHDT, CDR2 YNNKEL, per germline (reference sequence). The CDR3 runs 15 residues. The trim removed 4 bases at V and 4 bases at J, leaving 7 bases unmatched. From RNA transcripts, TCR beta CDR3 regions were amplified. HTBI primers were the set used in a first-round RT-PCR of the TCR CDR3. TCRdb analysed the multiplex PCR reads with MiXCR anew, one entry per CDR3 protein. The repertoire holds hundreds of thousands of distinct CDR3 sequences, with approximately 15% as singletons. This clonotype originated in a woman aged 25 to 39 with Graves' hyperthyroidism. V usage is TRBV3-1 and J usage is TRBJ2-5; 9 nucleotides agree with TRBD1. Sequencing was done on a sample of blood. The CDR3 DNA follows: TGTGCCAGCAGCCGAGGGACAGGGTGGACAGAGACCCAGTACTTC. It yields the protein CASSRGTGWTETQYF.